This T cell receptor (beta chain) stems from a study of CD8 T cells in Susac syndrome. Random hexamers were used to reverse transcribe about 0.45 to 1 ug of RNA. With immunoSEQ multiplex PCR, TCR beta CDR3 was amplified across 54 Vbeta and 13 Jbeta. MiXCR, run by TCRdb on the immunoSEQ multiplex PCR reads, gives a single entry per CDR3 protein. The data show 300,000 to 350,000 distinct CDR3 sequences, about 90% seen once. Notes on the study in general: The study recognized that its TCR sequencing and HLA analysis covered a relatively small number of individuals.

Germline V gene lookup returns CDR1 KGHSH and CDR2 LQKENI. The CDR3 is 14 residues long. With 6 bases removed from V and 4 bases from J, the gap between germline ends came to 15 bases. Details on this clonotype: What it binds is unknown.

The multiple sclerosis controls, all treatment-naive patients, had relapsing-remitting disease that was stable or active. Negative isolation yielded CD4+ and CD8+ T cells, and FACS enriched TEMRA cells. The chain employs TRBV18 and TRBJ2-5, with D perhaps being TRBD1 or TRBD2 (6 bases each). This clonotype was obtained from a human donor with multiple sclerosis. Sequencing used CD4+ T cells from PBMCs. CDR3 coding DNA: TGTGCCAGCTCCAGACAGGAGGGGACAGAGACCCAGTACTTC. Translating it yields CASSRQEGTETQYF.